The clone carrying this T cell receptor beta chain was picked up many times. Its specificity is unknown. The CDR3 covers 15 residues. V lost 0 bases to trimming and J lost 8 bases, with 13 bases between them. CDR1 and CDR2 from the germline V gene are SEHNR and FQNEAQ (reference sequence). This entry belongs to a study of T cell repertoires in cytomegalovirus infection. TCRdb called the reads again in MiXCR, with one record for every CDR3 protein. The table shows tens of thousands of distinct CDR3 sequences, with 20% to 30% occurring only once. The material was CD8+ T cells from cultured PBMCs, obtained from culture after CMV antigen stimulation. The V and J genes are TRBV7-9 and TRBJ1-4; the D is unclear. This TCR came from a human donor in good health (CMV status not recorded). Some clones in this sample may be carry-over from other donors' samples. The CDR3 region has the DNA TGTGCCAGCAGCTTAGCAGCGGGGTTGGTGGAAAAACTGTTTTTT. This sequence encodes CASSLAAGLVEKLFF.